The sequence of this T cell receptor beta chain was determined in a study of identical twins. The table lists this clonotype with many counts. Its antigen is currently unknown. The authors used template switching to add a universal primer site and gave cDNA unique molecular identifiers. TCRdb used MiXCR to reprocess the 5' RACE reads, holding one entry per CDR3 protein. Of 1.5 million to 2 million distinct CDR3 sequences listed, 32% are singletons. Study-level points and caveats: The abundant beta clonotypes from cord blood had fewer insertions, and memory repertoires had none of this.

This CDR3 is 9 amino acids long. Deletions cut 4 bases from V and 6 bases from J, with 4 bases between. CDR1 is SQVTM and CDR2 is ANQGSEA in the germline V gene. This TCR was sampled from a newborn girl in good health. V is TRBV29-1 and J is TRBJ2-7; no clear D. The sequencing input was cord blood. For the CDR3, the DNA is TGCAGCGTTGGTGGCGAGCAGTACTTC. This encodes CSVGGEQYF.